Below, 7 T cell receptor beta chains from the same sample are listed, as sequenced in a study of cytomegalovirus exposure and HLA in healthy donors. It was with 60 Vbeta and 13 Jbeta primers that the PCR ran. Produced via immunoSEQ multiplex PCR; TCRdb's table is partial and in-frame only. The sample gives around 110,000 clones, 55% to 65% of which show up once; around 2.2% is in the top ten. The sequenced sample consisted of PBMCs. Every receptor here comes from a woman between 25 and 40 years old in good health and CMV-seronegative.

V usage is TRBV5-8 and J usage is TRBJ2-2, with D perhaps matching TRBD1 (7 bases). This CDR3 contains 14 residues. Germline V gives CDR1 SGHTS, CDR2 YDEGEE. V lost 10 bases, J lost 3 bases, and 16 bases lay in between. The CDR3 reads CAPAGGRYTGELFF. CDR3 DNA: TGTGCCCCAGCAGGGGGGCGGTACACCGGGGAGCTGTTTTTT.

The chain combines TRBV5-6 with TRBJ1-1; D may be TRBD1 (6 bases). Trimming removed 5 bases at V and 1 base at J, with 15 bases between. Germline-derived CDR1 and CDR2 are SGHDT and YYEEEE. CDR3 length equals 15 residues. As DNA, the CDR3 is TGTGCCAGCAGTCCGGTGGCAGGGGCGAACACTGAAGCTTTCTTT. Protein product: CASSPVAGANTEAFF.

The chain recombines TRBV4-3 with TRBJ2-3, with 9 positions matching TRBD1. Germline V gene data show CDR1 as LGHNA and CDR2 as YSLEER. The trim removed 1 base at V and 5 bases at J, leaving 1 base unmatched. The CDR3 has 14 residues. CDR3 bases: TGCGCCAGCAGCCAAGGACAGGGGGTAGATACGCAGTATTTT. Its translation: CASSQGQGVDTQYF.

Here the CDR3 reads CASSPDANPSYEQYF. Here the CDR3 DNA reads TGTGCCAGCAGCCCCGATGCTAACCCATCCTACGAGCAGTACTTC. The rearrangement links TRBV5-4 to TRBJ2-7; unclear D gene. Germline assignment: CDR1 SGHNT and CDR2 YYREEE (reference sequence). The CDR3 covers 15 residues. V was pared by 4 bases and J by 1 base, with 15 bases between.

The CDR3 reads CAFTSGGTDTQYF. In DNA, the CDR3 is TGTGCCTTCACTAGCGGCGGCACAGATACGCAGTATTTT. The chain links TRBV30 to TRBJ2-3; 8 positions match TRBD2. This CDR3 has 13 amino acids. Germline V gene sequence: CDR1 GTSNPN, CDR2 SVGIG (reference sequence). V was clipped by 7 bases and J by 1 base; unmatched bases: 4.

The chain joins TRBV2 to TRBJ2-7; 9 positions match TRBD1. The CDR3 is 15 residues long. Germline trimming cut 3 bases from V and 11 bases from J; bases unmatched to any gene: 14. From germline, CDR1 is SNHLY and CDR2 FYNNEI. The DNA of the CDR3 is TGTGCCAGCAGTGAGTTCAGGACAGGGGTCCCCCATGAGTACTTC. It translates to CASSEFRTGVPHEYF.

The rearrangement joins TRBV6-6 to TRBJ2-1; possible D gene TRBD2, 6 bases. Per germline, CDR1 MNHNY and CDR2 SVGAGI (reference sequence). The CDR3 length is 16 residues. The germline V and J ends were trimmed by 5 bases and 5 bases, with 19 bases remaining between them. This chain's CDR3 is CASSTPGSGVHNEQFF. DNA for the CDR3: TGTGCCAGCAGTACCCCTGGATCGGGAGTTCACAATGAGCAGTTCTTC.